This T cell receptor beta chain was obtained from a study of blood T cells in healthy people across ages (dated by TCRdb to about 2015). Regarding the research as a whole: In model experiments, roughly one uniquely barcoded TCR beta cDNA molecule per two T cells was captured by template switching. To avoid experimental bias, donors of different ages were randomly spread across the sequencing lanes. For two donors (one aged 18 to 29 and one aged 80 or older), the study analyzed two additional independent replicas of 1 million unique cDNA reads from the same blood draw. The donors were split into four age groups: young (average about 15 years), middle-aged (about 40), aged (approximately 60) and long-lived (approximately 80). To track age-related changes in TCR beta repertoire diversity, the study relied on deep sequencing normalized with unique cDNA molecular identifiers. The investigation overall reported the following: Observed TCR beta diversity correlated strongly with the percentage of naive T cells measured by flow cytometry. Compared with the aged group, more naive CD4+ T cells, fewer expanded clones and increased TCR diversity were shown by the long-lived group, suggesting age selection. Because profiling used bulk unsorted PBMCs, naive and antigen-experienced compartments could not be compared conclusively. Total diversity estimates from one million sequenced T cells were considered lower bounds and underestimates. Observed TCR beta diversity per million T cells fell roughly linearly with age, and a significant reduction was already apparent by age around 40. Donor CMV infection status was unknown, potentially confounding age-related changes in expanded clonotypes.

On this clonotype: It has no known antigen specificity. Base qualities are missing; no much larger clone stands one base away.

CDR1 and CDR2, looked up from the germline V gene (reference sequence), are LNHDA and SQIVND. V and J lose 7 bases and 5 bases, and a span of 21 bases separates them. The CDR3 covers 16 residues, taking in both the cysteine and the phenylalanine. Only CDR3 DNA is held: 48 bases, read in frame from base 1. Library preparation employed 5' RACE. The sequencing machine was an Illumina HiSeq 2500. The second PCR ran for about 6 to 12 cycles and used a J-beta primer mix along with a sample-barcoded 5' primer. A unique molecular identifier was introduced onto each TCR beta cDNA molecule by a template-switch 5' adaptor carrying 12 random nucleotides. At least 2.5 million CDR3-containing paired-end reads were obtained from each sample. The Mint cDNA synthesis kit, primed by a TRBC-specific oligonucleotide, was used to synthesize first-strand cDNA from all RNA. All cDNA was treated with uracil-DNA glycosylase and then went through a first 18-cycle PCR with the universal primers M1SS and BC2_uni_R. The source study handled its data this way. For normalization, 1 million high-quality reads, each with a distinct molecular identifier, were randomly selected from each sample. Reads with shared molecular identifiers were discarded instead of being binned into consensus sequences. CDR3 identification, clonotype clustering and error correction used MiTCR with a Q25 quality threshold and the strictest error-elimination algorithm. A nonparametric unseen species model using Euler transformation provided a lower-bound estimate of total TCR beta diversity. In-frame beta chains were kept once TCRdb had trimmed the public reads at Q25 with fastp and called clones with MiXCR. Each record represents a unique CDR3 protein, reported with the most common genes and DNA among its rows. The V and J calls, along with clone size, are taken from TCRdb and not from the paper's own processing. Across this sample there are about 1.6 million distinct CDR3 sequences, with around 36% seen only once. About 10% of the sample comes from the top ten.

The donors were roughly 40 Caucasian individuals from Russia, aged roughly 6 to 100 years, who were systemically healthy. About 9.8 milliliters of peripheral blood were drawn from each donor into EDTA-treated Vacutainer tubes. Ficoll-Paque density-gradient centrifugation was used to isolate PBMCs, with at least 7 million obtained per sample. Trizol reagent was used to extract total RNA from PBMCs, with at least 5.5 micrograms per sample. The percentages of naive CD45RAhigh/CD27high T cells were determined by flow cytometry on a PBMC aliquot from every donor. The rearrangement joined TRBV19 to TRBJ1-5; TRBD1 is possibly the D segment (5 matching bases). The sample taken for sequencing was blood. The origin of this receptor is a woman aged 25 to 39 in good health. The DNA sequence follows: TGTGCCAGTAAGGATAGCTCCCAGGGACCTCATCAGCCCCAGCATTTT. This is translated as CASKDSSQGPHQPQHF.